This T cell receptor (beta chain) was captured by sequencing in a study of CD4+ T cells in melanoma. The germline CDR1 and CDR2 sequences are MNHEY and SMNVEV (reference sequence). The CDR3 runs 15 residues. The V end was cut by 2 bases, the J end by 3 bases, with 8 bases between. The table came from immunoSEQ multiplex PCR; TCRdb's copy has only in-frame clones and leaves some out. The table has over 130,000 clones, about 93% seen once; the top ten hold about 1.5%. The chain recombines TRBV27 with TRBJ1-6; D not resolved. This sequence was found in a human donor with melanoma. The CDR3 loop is CASSLTTLYNSPLHF. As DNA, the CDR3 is TGTGCCAGCAGTTTAACAACCCTCTATAATTCACCCCTCCACTTT.